Listed below are T cell receptor beta chains from one sample, sequenced in a study of T cell repertoires in cytomegalovirus infection. These receptors' antigens are unknown. TCRdb recomputed calls from the reads with MiXCR, one row per CDR3 protein. Here the sample spans 900,000 to 950,000 distinct CDR3 sequences, roughly 30% being singletons. This specimen consisted of cultured CD8+ T cells from PBMCs, obtained from culture after CMV antigen stimulation. These receptors originate from a human donor in good health (CMV status not recorded). Some clones in this sample may be carry-over from other donors' samples. The CDR3 runs from the conserved cysteine through the conserved F or W. D genes are given only for firm matches. Clone size is shown for a subset of rows, as once, few, many or a class of expanded clone.

j_call: TRBJ1-1; cdr3_length: 17; clone_size: .; d_call: TRBD1; v_call: TRBV10-3; cdr3_nt: TGTGCTACCATCAGTCCCCGGACAGGGGGCGTGGGCACTGAAGCTTTCTTT; cdr3_aa: CATISPRTGGVGTEAFF
j_call: TRBJ2-5; cdr3_length: 19; clone_size: .; d_call: .; v_call: TRBV20-1; cdr3_nt: TGCAGTGCTAGAGATGAGGTCGGAAACATATTACTAGGAGGGGAGACCCAGTACTTC; cdr3_aa: CSARDEVGNILLGGETQYF
j_call: TRBJ1-2; cdr3_length: 17; clone_size: .; d_call: TRBD1; v_call: TRBV9; cdr3_nt: TGTGCCAGCAGCGTATTTTTGGGACAGCGGGCTAACTATGGCTACACCTTC; cdr3_aa: CASSVFLGQRANYGYTF
j_call: TRBJ2-3; cdr3_length: 16; clone_size: .; d_call: TRBD1; v_call: TRBV27; cdr3_nt: TGTGCCAGCAGTTTACTCACCGACAGGGGGCCAGATACGCAGTATTTT; cdr3_aa: CASSLLTDRGPDTQYF
j_call: TRBJ1-1; cdr3_length: 16; clone_size: few; d_call: .; v_call: TRBV28; cdr3_nt: TGTGCCAGCAGTTTGTCGCCGGTGGGGATGAACACTGAAGCTTTCTTT; cdr3_aa: CASSLSPVGMNTEAFF
j_call: TRBJ1-2; cdr3_length: 14; clone_size: many; d_call: .; v_call: TRBV5-1; cdr3_nt: TGCGCCAGCAGCTTCGAGTCGACCAACTATGGCTACACCTTC; cdr3_aa: CASSFESTNYGYTF
j_call: TRBJ2-1; cdr3_length: 15; clone_size: .; d_call: TRBD1; v_call: TRBV7-2; cdr3_nt: TGTGCCAGCAGCAAACAGGGGGCGCGGTACAATGAGCAGTTCTTC; cdr3_aa: CASSKQGARYNEQFF
j_call: TRBJ1-2; cdr3_length: 13; clone_size: few; d_call: .; v_call: TRBV7-6; cdr3_nt: TGTGCCAGCAGCCTGGCCGCGGACTATGGCTACACCTTC; cdr3_aa: CASSLAADYGYTF
j_call: TRBJ2-1; cdr3_length: 16; clone_size: many; d_call: .; v_call: TRBV12-3/TRBV12-4; cdr3_nt: TGTGCCAGCAGTCCCTCGGGACCATATTCCTACAATGAGCAGTTCTTC; cdr3_aa: CASSPSGPYSYNEQFF
j_call: TRBJ2-1; cdr3_length: 15; clone_size: many; d_call: TRBD2; v_call: TRBV5-8; cdr3_nt: TGTGCCAGCAGCTTGATGGCTAGCGGCTACAATGAGCAGTTCTTC; cdr3_aa: CASSLMASGYNEQFF
j_call: TRBJ1-6; cdr3_length: 16; clone_size: .; d_call: .; v_call: TRBV4-1; cdr3_nt: TGCGCCAGCAGCCAAGATCTTGCGGGACGTCAGCAACCCCTCCACTTT; cdr3_aa: CASSQDLAGRQQPLHF
j_call: TRBJ1-2; cdr3_length: 13; clone_size: once; d_call: .; v_call: TRBV4-1; cdr3_nt: TGCGCCAGCAGCCATCCTGGGGGCCATGGCTACACCTTC; cdr3_aa: CASSHPGGHGYTF
j_call: TRBJ1-6; cdr3_length: 18; clone_size: .; d_call: .; v_call: TRBV7-6; cdr3_nt: TGTGCCGGCAACATGGAGGAGTACGGGGGCGACCATAATTCACCCCTCCACTTT; cdr3_aa: CAGNMEEYGGDHNSPLHF
j_call: TRBJ2-4; cdr3_length: 20; clone_size: .; d_call: TRBD2; v_call: TRBV10-3; cdr3_nt: TGTGCCATCAGTGGGGGAGACGGGACTAGCGGGGGGGCCGCCAAAAACATTCAGTACTTC; cdr3_aa: CAISGGDGTSGGAAKNIQYF
j_call: TRBJ1-1; cdr3_length: 14; clone_size: .; d_call: .; v_call: TRBV6-1; cdr3_nt: TGTGCCAGCAGTGTACAGGGCCTCAGGGCTGAAGCTTTCTTT; cdr3_aa: CASSVQGLRAEAFF
j_call: TRBJ2-3; cdr3_length: 15; clone_size: .; d_call: .; v_call: TRBV12-3/TRBV12-4; cdr3_nt: TGTGTCAGCAGTTTCACCGCACGGGTCGCAGATACGCAGTATTTT; cdr3_aa: CVSSFTARVADTQYF
j_call: TRBJ1-1; cdr3_length: 16; clone_size: .; d_call: .; v_call: TRBV7-2; cdr3_nt: TGTGCCAGCAGCTTAGCAGGTCAGGGGAGTAGAACTGAAGCTTTCTTT; cdr3_aa: CASSLAGQGSRTEAFF
j_call: TRBJ2-1; cdr3_length: 16; clone_size: .; d_call: .; v_call: TRBV14; cdr3_nt: TGTGCCAGCAGCCAAGTTTACTTCCAGGGGTACAATGAGCAGTTCTTC; cdr3_aa: CASSQVYFQGYNEQFF
j_call: TRBJ2-3; cdr3_length: 20; clone_size: many; d_call: TRBD2; v_call: TRBV4-1; cdr3_nt: TGCGCCAGCAGCCAACAGGACGCTAGCGGGGGGGCCAGGTTCCCAGATACGCAGTATTTT; cdr3_aa: CASSQQDASGGARFPDTQYF
j_call: TRBJ1-6; cdr3_length: 20; clone_size: few; d_call: .; v_call: TRBV4-2; cdr3_nt: TGTGCCAGCAGCCCCCATCCGGAGGGCATCATGAGCTCCTATAATTCACCCCTCCACTTT; cdr3_aa: CASSPHPEGIMSSYNSPLHF
j_call: TRBJ1-4; cdr3_length: 13; clone_size: .; d_call: .; v_call: TRBV27; cdr3_nt: TGTGCCAGCCTGGGGGGGGCAGAAGAAAAACTGTTTTTT; cdr3_aa: CASLGGAEEKLFF
j_call: TRBJ1-1; cdr3_length: 15; clone_size: few; d_call: .; v_call: TRBV18; cdr3_nt: TGTGCCAGCTCACCATACGGGATAGGGGACACTGAAGCTTTCTTT; cdr3_aa: CASSPYGIGDTEAFF
j_call: TRBJ2-5; cdr3_length: 14; clone_size: .; d_call: .; v_call: TRBV28; cdr3_nt: TGTGCCAGCAGTTTCTGGTTGGAGCAAGAGACCCAGTACTTC; cdr3_aa: CASSFWLEQETQYF
j_call: TRBJ2-5; cdr3_length: 10; clone_size: few; d_call: .; v_call: TRBV7-9; cdr3_nt: TGTGCCAGCCCTAGGGAGACCCAGTACTTC; cdr3_aa: CASPRETQYF
j_call: TRBJ1-2; cdr3_length: 15; clone_size: many; d_call: .; v_call: TRBV10-3; cdr3_nt: TGTGCCATCAGTGAGACCTGGACAGTTCAGAATGGTTACACCTTC; cdr3_aa: CAISETWTVQNGYTF
j_call: TRBJ1-2; cdr3_length: 13; clone_size: few; d_call: TRBD1; v_call: TRBV6-5; cdr3_nt: TGTGCCAGCACCGGGACAGGGGGCCATGGCTACACCTTC; cdr3_aa: CASTGTGGHGYTF
j_call: TRBJ1-1; cdr3_length: 16; clone_size: .; d_call: .; v_call: TRBV4-1; cdr3_nt: TGCGCCAGCAGCCTCTATTCCGGGACTACACTTTCCGAAGCTTTCTTT; cdr3_aa: CASSLYSGTTLSEAFF
j_call: TRBJ1-3; cdr3_length: 15; clone_size: .; d_call: .; v_call: TRBV5-4; cdr3_nt: TGTGCCAGCAGCCCTACAGGAGGTGGTGGAAACACCATATATTTT; cdr3_aa: CASSPTGGGGNTIYF
j_call: TRBJ2-7; cdr3_length: 14; clone_size: many; d_call: .; v_call: TRBV7-9; cdr3_nt: TGTGCCAGCAGTTCCAATGGGAGACCCAACGAGCAGTACTTC; cdr3_aa: CASSSNGRPNEQYF
j_call: TRBJ2-1; cdr3_length: 17; clone_size: .; d_call: .; v_call: TRBV12-3/TRBV12-4; cdr3_nt: TGTGCCAGCAGTTTAGATAACATTATGAGCTCCTACAATGAGCAGTTCTTC; cdr3_aa: CASSLDNIMSSYNEQFF
j_call: TRBJ2-1; cdr3_length: 14; clone_size: few; d_call: .; v_call: TRBV6-5; cdr3_nt: TGTGCCAGCACCCCGGGACAAACGGTCAATGAGCAGTTCTTC; cdr3_aa: CASTPGQTVNEQFF
j_call: TRBJ1-6; cdr3_length: 14; clone_size: many; d_call: .; v_call: TRBV7-2; cdr3_nt: TGTGCCAGCAGCTTAGTCCTAGTAAATTCACCCCTCCACTTT; cdr3_aa: CASSLVLVNSPLHF
j_call: TRBJ1-3; cdr3_length: 14; clone_size: few; d_call: .; v_call: TRBV3-1; cdr3_nt: TGTGCCAGCAGGGGGGCCCCCTCTGGAAACACCATATATTTT; cdr3_aa: CASRGAPSGNTIYF
j_call: TRBJ2-7; cdr3_length: 17; clone_size: many; d_call: .; v_call: TRBV7-2; cdr3_nt: TGTGCCAGCAGCTTAGCTTCGGGACCATTGCTAGACTACGAGCAGTACTTC; cdr3_aa: CASSLASGPLLDYEQYF
j_call: TRBJ1-6; cdr3_length: 16; clone_size: few; d_call: .; v_call: TRBV4-1; cdr3_nt: TGCGCCAGCAGCCTCCAGGATTCCTCCTATAATTCACCCCTCCACTTT; cdr3_aa: CASSLQDSSYNSPLHF
j_call: TRBJ1-2; cdr3_length: 17; clone_size: .; d_call: .; v_call: TRBV6-2/TRBV6-3; cdr3_nt: TGTGCCAGCAGCCAAAACACCGGGACACAGTTTAACTATGGCTACACCTTC; cdr3_aa: CASSQNTGTQFNYGYTF
j_call: TRBJ1-2; cdr3_length: 13; clone_size: .; d_call: TRBD1; v_call: TRBV27; cdr3_nt: TGTGCCAGCGGGGGACAGGGGGCCAAAGGCTACACCTTC; cdr3_aa: CASGGQGAKGYTF
j_call: TRBJ2-3; cdr3_length: 12; clone_size: few; d_call: .; v_call: TRBV10-3; cdr3_nt: TGTGCCATGGCGGCTCGCACAGATACGCAGTATTTT; cdr3_aa: CAMAARTDTQYF